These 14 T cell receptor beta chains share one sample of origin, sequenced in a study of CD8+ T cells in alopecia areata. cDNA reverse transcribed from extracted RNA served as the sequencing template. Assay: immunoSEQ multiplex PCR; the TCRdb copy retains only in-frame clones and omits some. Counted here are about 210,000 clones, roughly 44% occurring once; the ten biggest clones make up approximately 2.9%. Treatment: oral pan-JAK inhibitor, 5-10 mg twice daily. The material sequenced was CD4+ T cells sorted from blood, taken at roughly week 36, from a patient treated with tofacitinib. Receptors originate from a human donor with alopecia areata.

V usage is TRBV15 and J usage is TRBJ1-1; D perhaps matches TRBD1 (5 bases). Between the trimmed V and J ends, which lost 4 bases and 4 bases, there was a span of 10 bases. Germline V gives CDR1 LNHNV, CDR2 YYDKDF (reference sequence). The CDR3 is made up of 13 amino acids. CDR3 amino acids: CATSMYRSTEAFF. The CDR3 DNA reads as TGTGCCACCAGCATGTACAGGTCCACTGAAGCTTTCTTT.

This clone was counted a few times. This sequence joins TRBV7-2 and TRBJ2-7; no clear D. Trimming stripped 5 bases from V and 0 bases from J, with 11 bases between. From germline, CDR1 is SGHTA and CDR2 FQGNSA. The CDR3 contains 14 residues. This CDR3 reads CASSPPTSSYEQYF. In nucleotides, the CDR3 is TGTGCCAGCAGCCCCCCTACCAGCTCCTACGAGCAGTACTTC.

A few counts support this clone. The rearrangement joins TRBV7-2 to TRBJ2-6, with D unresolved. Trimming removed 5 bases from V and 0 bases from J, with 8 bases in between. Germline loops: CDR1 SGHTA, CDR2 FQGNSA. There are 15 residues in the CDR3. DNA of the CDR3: TGTGCCAGCAGCCGGTACAGCTCTGGGGCCAACGTCCTGACTTTC. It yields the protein CASSRYSSGANVLTF.

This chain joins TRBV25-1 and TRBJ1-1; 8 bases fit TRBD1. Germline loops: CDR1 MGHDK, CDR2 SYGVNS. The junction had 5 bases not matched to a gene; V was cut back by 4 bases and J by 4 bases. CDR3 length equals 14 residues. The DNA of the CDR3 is TGTGCCAGCAGTGGGACAGGGTTGGCCACTGAAGCTTTCTTT. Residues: CASSGTGLATEAFF.

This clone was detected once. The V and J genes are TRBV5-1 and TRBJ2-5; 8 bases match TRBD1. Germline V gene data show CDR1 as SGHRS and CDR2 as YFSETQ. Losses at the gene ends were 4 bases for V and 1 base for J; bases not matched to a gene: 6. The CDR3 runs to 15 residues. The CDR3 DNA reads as TGCGCCAGCAGCCGCCTCGGACAGGGCCAAGAGACCCAGTACTTC. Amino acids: CASSRLGQGQETQYF.

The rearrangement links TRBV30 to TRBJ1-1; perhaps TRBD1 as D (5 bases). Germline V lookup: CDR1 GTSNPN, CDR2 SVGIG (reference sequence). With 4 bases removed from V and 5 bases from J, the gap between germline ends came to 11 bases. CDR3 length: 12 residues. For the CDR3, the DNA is TGTGCCTGGACAGGGTTGGGGACTGAAGCTTTCTTT. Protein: CAWTGLGTEAFF.

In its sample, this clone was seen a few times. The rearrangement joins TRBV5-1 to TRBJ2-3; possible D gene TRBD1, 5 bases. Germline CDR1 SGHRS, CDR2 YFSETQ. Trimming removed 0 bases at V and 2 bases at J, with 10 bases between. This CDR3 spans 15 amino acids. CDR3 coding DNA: TGCGCCAGCAGCTTGGAAGGGGCCGACACAGATACGCAGTATTTT. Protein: CASSLEGADTDTQYF.

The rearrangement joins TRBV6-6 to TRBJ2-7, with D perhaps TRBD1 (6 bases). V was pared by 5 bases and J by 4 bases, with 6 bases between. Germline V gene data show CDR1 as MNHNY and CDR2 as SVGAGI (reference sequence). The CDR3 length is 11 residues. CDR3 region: CASSTGYEQYF. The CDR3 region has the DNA TGTGCCAGCAGTACAGGGTACGAGCAGTACTTC.

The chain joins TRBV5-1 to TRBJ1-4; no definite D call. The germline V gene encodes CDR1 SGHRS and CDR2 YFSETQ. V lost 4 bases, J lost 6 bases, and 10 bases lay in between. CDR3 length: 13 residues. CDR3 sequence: CASSLDNHEKLFF. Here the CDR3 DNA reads TGCGCCAGCAGCCTAGACAACCATGAAAAACTGTTTTTT.

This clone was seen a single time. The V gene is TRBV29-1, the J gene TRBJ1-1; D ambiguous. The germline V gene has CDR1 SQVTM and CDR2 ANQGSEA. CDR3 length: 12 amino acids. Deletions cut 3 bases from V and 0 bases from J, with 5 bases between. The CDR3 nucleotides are TGCAGCGTTGATTCGGTGAACACTGAAGCTTTCTTT. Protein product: CSVDSVNTEAFF.

The DNA for the CDR3 is TGTGCCAGCAGTGAATCAATGGGGGACACTGAAGCTTTCTTT. This sequence encodes CASSESMGDTEAFF. The rearrangement uses TRBV2 and TRBJ1-1; D may be TRBD1 (5 bases). Looked up from germline, CDR1 is SNHLY and CDR2 is FYNNEI. CDR3 length: 14 amino acids. Trimming cost V 2 bases and J 3 bases, with 10 bases left between them. Combining the CDR3 with reference TRBV2 and TRBJ1-1 gives the whole variable domain EPEVTQTPSHQVTQMGQEVILRCVPISNHLYFYWYRQILGQKVEFLVSFYNNEISEKSEIFDDQFSVERPDGSNFTLKIRSTKLEDSAMYFCASSESMGDTEAFFGQGTRLTVV.

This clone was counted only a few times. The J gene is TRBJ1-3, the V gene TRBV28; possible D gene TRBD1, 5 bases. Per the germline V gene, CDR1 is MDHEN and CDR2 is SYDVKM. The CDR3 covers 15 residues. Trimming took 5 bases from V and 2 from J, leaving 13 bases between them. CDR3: CASSLPQGTGNTIYF. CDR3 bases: TGTGCCAGCAGTCTCCCCCAGGGTACTGGAAACACCATATATTTT.

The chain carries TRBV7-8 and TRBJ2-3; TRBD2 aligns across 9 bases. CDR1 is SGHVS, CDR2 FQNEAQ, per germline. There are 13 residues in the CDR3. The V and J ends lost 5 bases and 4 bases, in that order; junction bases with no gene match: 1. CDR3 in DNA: TGTGCCAGCAGCGCGGGGGGGTCAGATACGCAGTATTTT. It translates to CASSAGGSDTQYF.

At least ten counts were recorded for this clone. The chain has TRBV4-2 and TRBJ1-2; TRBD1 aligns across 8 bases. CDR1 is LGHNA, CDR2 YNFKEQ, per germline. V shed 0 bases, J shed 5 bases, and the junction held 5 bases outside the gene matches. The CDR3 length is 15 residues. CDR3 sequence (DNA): TGTGCCAGCAGCCAAGAAGGCAGGGGGCGATATGGCTACACCTTC. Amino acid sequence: CASSQEGRGRYGYTF.